These T cell receptor beta chains were read from a single sample in a study of blood T cell repertoires in COVID-19. Method: immunoSEQ multiplex PCR; TCRdb's copy keeps in-frame clones and lacks some. The repertoire has around 310,000 clones, about 90% of them found once; the top ten carry around 0.93%. The sample taken for sequencing was peripheral blood. The source of these receptors is a woman aged 35 to 49 with COVID-19, enrolled during active disease. CDR3s leave out the opening cysteine and the closing phenylalanine or tryptophan. Some rows have no size entry. The others give once, few or many, or a class for an expanded clone.

TRBV30	once	TRBJ2-1	AWRALAGSYNEQF
TRBV5-1	-	TRBJ1-1	ASSLVGPSRVEAF
TRBV5-1	-	TRBJ1-6	ASSPVGDSPLH
TRBV2	-	TRBJ2-5	ASRPTGFPLETQY
TRBV7-2	-	TRBJ2-7	ASSLPPGQGPRQY
TRBV4-3	-	TRBJ1-5	ASSRLEGNQPQH
TRBV6-5	-	TRBJ2-2	ASSYGRGGELF
TRBV5-4	-	TRBJ2-7	ASSPGLAGTPYEQY
TRBV7-2	-	TRBJ2-3	ASSPDMSTDTQY
TRBV14	-	TRBJ1-3	ASSQDAGRGNTIY
TRBV4-2	-	TRBJ1-3	ASSSPGQRLNTIY